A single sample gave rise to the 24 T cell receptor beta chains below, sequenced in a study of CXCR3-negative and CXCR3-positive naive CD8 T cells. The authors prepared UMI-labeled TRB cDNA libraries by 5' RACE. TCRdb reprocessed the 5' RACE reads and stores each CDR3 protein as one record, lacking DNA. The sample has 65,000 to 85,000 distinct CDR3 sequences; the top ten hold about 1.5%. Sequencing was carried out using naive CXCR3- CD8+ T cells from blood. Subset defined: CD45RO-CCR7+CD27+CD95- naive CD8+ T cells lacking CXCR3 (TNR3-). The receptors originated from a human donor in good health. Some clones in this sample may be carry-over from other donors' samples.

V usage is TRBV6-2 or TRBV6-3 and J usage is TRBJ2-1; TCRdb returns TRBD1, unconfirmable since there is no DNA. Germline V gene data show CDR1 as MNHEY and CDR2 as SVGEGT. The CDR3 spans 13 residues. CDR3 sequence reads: CASSPYVGTGQFF.

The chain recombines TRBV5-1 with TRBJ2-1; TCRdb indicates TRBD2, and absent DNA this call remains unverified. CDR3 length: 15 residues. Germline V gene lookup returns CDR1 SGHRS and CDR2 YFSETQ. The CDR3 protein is CASSAGLASNNEQFF.

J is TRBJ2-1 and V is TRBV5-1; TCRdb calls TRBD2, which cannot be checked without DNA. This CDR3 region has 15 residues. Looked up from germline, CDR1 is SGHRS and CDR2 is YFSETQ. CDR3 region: CASSLVSGMGNEQFF.

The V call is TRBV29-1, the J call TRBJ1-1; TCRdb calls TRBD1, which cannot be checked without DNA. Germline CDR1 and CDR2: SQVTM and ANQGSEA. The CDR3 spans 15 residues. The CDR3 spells CSVRSPGTGITEAFF.

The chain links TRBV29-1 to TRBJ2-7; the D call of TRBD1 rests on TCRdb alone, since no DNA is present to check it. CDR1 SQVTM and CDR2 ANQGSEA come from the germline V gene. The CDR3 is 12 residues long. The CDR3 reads CSVEEDRAEQYF.

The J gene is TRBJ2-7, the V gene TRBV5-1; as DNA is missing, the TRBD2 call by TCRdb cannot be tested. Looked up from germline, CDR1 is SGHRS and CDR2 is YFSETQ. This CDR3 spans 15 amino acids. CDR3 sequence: CASSLGLGLGLEQYF.

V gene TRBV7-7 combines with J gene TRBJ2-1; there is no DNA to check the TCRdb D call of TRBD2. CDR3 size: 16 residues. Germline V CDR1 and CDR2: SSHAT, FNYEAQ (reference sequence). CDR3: CASSPVGSFGPHEQFF. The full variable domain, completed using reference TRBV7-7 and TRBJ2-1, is GAGVSQSPRYKVTKRGQDVTLRCDPISSHATLYWYQQALGQGPEFLTYFNYEAQPDKSGLPSDRFSAERPEGSISTLTIQRTEQRDSAMYRCASSPVGSFGPHEQFFGPGTRLTVL.

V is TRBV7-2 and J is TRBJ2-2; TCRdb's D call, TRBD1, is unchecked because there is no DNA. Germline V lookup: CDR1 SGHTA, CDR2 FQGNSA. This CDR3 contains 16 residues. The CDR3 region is CASSFAGGQNTGELFF.

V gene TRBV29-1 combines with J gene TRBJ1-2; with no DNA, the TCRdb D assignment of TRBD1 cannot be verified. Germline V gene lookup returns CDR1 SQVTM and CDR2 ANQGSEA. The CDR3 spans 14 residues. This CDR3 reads CSVEPRGQLYGYTF.

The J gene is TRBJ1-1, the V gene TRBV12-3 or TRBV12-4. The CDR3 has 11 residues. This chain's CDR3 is CASSPAAEAFF.

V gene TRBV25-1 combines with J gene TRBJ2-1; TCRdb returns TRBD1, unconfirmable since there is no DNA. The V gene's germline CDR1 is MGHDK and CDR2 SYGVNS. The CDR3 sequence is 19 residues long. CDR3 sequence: CASSDPGGGRDGMYNEQFF.

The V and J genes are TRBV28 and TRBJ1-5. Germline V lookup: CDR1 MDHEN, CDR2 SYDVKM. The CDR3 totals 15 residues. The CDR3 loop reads CASSLNSYSNQPQHF.

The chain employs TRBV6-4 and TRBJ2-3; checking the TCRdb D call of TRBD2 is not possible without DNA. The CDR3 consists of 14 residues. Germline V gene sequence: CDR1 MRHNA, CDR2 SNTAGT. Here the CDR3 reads CASSASGGTDTQYF.

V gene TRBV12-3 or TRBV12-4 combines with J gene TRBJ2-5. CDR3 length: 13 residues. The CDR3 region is CASKTRNQETQYF.

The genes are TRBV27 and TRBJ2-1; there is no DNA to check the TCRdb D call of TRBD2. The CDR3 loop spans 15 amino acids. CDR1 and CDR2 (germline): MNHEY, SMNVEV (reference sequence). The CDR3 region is CASSFGSGGANEQFF.

CDR3 sequence reads: CATSRGGGALSGGELFF. V and J are TRBV15 and TRBJ2-2; the D call from TCRdb, TRBD1, cannot be confirmed without DNA. The CDR3 is made up of 17 amino acids. CDR1 is LNHNV and CDR2 is YYDKDF in the germline V gene (reference sequence).

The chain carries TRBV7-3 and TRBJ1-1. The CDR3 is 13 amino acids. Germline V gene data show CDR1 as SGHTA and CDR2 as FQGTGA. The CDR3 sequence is CASSFNLNTEAFF.

The chain's CDR3 is CASSGENRGTYNEQFF. This chain uses TRBV11-2 with TRBJ2-1; with no DNA, the TCRdb D assignment of TRBD1 cannot be verified. The germline V gene has CDR1 SGHAT and CDR2 FQNNGV. The CDR3 totals 16 residues.

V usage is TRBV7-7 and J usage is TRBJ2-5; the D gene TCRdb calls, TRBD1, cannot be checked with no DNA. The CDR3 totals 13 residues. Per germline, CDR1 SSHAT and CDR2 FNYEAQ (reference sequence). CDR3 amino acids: CASSPGGGETQYF.

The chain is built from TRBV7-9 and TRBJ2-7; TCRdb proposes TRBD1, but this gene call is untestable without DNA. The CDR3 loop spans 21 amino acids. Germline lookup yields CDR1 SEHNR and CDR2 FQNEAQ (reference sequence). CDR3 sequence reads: CASSLDSYPPGTGGSSYEQYF. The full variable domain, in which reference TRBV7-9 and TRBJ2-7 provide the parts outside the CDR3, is DTGVSQNPRHKITKRGQNVTFRCDPISEHNRLYWYRQTLGQGPEFLTYFQNEAQLEKSRLLSDRFSAERPKGSFSTLEIQRTEQGDSAMYLCASSLDSYPPGTGGSSYEQYFGPGTRLTVT.

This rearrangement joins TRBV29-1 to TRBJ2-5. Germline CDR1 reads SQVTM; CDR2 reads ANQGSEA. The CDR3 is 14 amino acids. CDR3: CSVEEAGVQETQYF.

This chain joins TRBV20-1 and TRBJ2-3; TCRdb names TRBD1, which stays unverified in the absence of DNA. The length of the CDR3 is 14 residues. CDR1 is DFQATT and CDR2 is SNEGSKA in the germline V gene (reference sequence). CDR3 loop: CSARARTSTDTQYF.

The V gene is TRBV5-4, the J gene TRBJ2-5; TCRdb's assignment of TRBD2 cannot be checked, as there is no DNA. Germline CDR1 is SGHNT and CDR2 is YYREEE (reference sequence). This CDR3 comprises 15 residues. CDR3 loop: CASSLSSGGRETQYF.

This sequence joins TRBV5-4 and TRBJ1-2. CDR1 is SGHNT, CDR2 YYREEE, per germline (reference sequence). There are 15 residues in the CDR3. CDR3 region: CASRLDGGLNYGYTF.